The T cell receptor (beta chain) under discussion was sequenced for a study of technical replicates of blood from several donors (dated by TCRdb to the late 2010s). About this clone itself: Its antigen specificity is not known. Base qualities are not recorded, but no much larger clone differs from it by a single base.

From its cysteine to its phenylalanine, the CDR3 spans 15 amino acids. Only CDR3 DNA remains: 45 bases, in frame from the first base. Libraries were built with the immunoSEQ multiplex PCR assay. TCRdb's version of the immuneACCESS table is confined to in-frame rearrangements and falls short of the full clone set. An unresolved V gene accounts for under half of the shortfall where checked; the remainder is of unknown origin. The sample table shows tens of thousands of clones, and about nine tenths are seen once. 0.41% of the sample is taken by the ten largest. The chain couples TRBV21-1 to TRBJ2-7; the table's D call, TRBD1, was not checked against the DNA. TRBV21-1 is noted as a pseudogene. Sequenced input: T cells isolated from PBMCs. The receptor was derived from a human donor in good health. The CDR3 protein: CASSKARGGPYEQYF. DNA sequence: TGTGCCAGCAGCAAAGCTAGAGGGGGCCCCTACGAGCAGTACTTC.